The 30 T cell receptor beta chains in this list originate from one sample, sequenced in a study of human T cells and chemical hapten exposure. One entry per CDR3 protein, called by TCRdb with MiXCR from the RACE reads. Of tens of thousands of distinct CDR3 sequences listed, about a tenth are singletons. As to time point: patch test 3, about 24 weeks after DPC sensitization. The treatment is: therapeutic diphenylcyclopropenone sensitization with weekly scalp DPC. Sample: whole blood, taken in connection with sensitization to the hapten diphenylcyclopropenone (DPC). All receptors derive from a woman aged 50 to 60 with alopecia areata. Some clones in this sample may be carry-over from other donors' samples.

In its sample, this clonotype was seen a few times. The chain couples TRBV29-1 to TRBJ2-7, with TRBD1 as a possible D gene (6 bases). Trimming pared 2 bases from V and 6 bases from J, leaving 20 bases between. CDR3 size: 15 residues. CDR1 is SQVTM and CDR2 is ANQGSEA in the germline V gene. For the CDR3, the DNA is TGCAGCGTTGAAACCCGGGGCAGGGGATGGATCGAGCAGTACTTC. Translating it yields CSVETRGRGWIEQYF.

This clonotype was recorded at least ten times. CDR3 DNA: TGTGCCAGCGGGGGTGGTCTAGCTGGGGGTAATGAGCAGTTCTTC. It yields the protein CASGGGLAGGNEQFF. The V gene is TRBV11-2, the J gene TRBJ2-1; D could derive from TRBD1 or TRBD2 (5 bases each). Germline V gives CDR1 SGHAT, CDR2 FQNNGV. Trimming removed 8 bases at V and 7 bases at J, with 21 bases between. There are 15 residues in the CDR3.

This clonotype has a count of ten or more. The CDR3 region is CASSRTSGSLNIQYF. In DNA, the CDR3 is TGTGCCAGCAGCCGTACTAGCGGGAGTTTGAACATTCAGTACTTC. The rearrangement uses TRBV5-4 and TRBJ2-4; 11 nucleotides match TRBD2. V trimming: 4 bases; J trimming: 7 bases; junction bases outside the gene matches: 7. Germline-derived CDR1 and CDR2 are SGHNT and YYREEE (reference sequence). The CDR3 runs 15 residues.

This clonotype was counted ten times or more. J is TRBJ2-3 and V is TRBV20-1; 9 bases are shared with TRBD2. Germline trimming cut 6 bases from V and 1 base from J; bases unmatched to any gene: 2. Germline assignment: CDR1 DFQATT and CDR2 SNEGSKA (reference sequence). The CDR3 loop spans 13 amino acids. The CDR3 DNA reads TGCAGTGCCAGGACTAGCGGCACAGATACGCAGTATTTT. Translation gives CSARTSGTDTQYF.

This clonotype came up many times. The chain carries TRBV7-2 and TRBJ1-3, with D hard to call. The CDR3 loop spans 14 amino acids. Germline V gives CDR1 SGHTA, CDR2 FQGNSA. Between the trimmed V and J ends, which lost 2 bases and 0 bases, there was a span of 5 bases. CDR3 region: CASSLHHSGNTIYF. In nucleotides, the CDR3 is TGTGCCAGCAGCTTACACCACTCTGGAAACACCATATATTTT.

The sample holds a few counts of this clonotype. V is TRBV3-1 and J is TRBJ2-4; 8 bases agree with TRBD1. The germline V gene has CDR1 LGHDT and CDR2 YNNKEL (reference sequence). The V and J ends lost 4 bases and 0 bases, in that order; junction bases with no gene match: 8. The CDR3 is 17 amino acids. In nucleotides, the CDR3 is TGTGCCAGCAGCCTTGGACAGGGCCTTCTAGCCAAAAACATTCAGTACTTC. Translating it yields CASSLGQGLLAKNIQYF. The full variable domain, rest sourced from reference TRBV3-1 and TRBJ2-4, is DTAVSQTPKYLVTQMGNDKSIKCEQNLGHDTMYWYKQDSKKFLKIMFSYNNKELIINETVPNRFSPKSPDKAHLNLHINSLELGDSAVYFCASSLGQGLLAKNIQYFGAGTRLSVL.

This clonotype was counted a few times. J is TRBJ2-5 and V is TRBV7-2; no clear D. Trimming cost V 5 bases and J 6 bases, with 7 bases left between them. CDR1 SGHTA and CDR2 FQGNSA come from the germline V gene. The CDR3 is 11 residues long. The CDR3 spells CASSPDQTQYF. The CDR3, as DNA: TGTGCCAGCAGCCCGGACCAGACCCAGTACTTC.

This rearrangement joins TRBV9 to TRBJ2-2; no clear D. Trimming shortened V by 3 bases and J by 0 bases, and 6 bases separated the two germline ends. Germline V gene sequence: CDR1 SGDLS, CDR2 YYNGEE. The CDR3 contains 14 residues. CDR3 DNA sequence: TGTGCCAGCAGCGGCGACCCGAACACCGGGGAGCTGTTTTTT. It translates to CASSGDPNTGELFF.

This clonotype showed up many times. V gene TRBV14 combines with J gene TRBJ1-2, with D maybe TRBD1 (6 bases). V was trimmed by 10 bases and J by 1 base, leaving 13 bases between them. Germline V lookup: CDR1 SGHDN, CDR2 FVKESK. The CDR3 is 13 residues long. The CDR3 region is CATRRGVNYGYTF. CDR3 nucleotides: TGTGCCACCCGAAGGGGGGTTAACTATGGCTACACCTTC.

Notes on this clonotype: A much larger clone differs from this one at a single base, so this may be a read error. V is TRBV6-2 or TRBV6-3 and J is TRBJ1-1; 9 bases are a match to TRBD1. The CDR3 runs to 14 residues. V was clipped by 6 bases and J by 4 bases; unmatched bases: 6. The germline CDR1 and CDR2 sequences are MNHEY and SVGEGT. DNA for the CDR3: TGTGCCAGCAGGTCTACAGGGGGCCTCACTGAAGCTTTCTTT. This translates into CASRSTGGLTEAFF.

This clonotype was counted ten times or more. CDR3 residues: CASSLTPAANTEAFF. The CDR3, as DNA: TGCGCCAGCAGCTTGACCCCTGCTGCGAACACTGAAGCTTTCTTT. The chain has TRBV5-1 and TRBJ1-1; D remains ambiguous. CDR1 is SGHRS and CDR2 is YFSETQ in the germline V gene. The V and J ends lost 1 base and 1 base respectively, with 11 bases between them. The CDR3 has 15 residues.

This clonotype was observed a few times. The rearrangement joins TRBV5-1 to TRBJ1-2; weak D call: TRBD1 (6 bases). Germline V gives CDR1 SGHRS, CDR2 YFSETQ. V gave up 0 bases and J gave up 7 bases, with 10 bases separating them. The CDR3 runs to 13 residues. The CDR3 region is CASSLDRVAGYTF. CDR3 bases: TGCGCCAGCAGCTTGGACAGGGTAGCTGGCTACACCTTC.

This clonotype has more than one count but fewer than ten. V is TRBV30 and J is TRBJ1-4; tentative D call: TRBD1 (5 bases). The CDR3 covers 15 residues. V lost 3 bases and J lost 2, with 13 bases in between. Germline V gene sequence: CDR1 GTSNPN, CDR2 SVGIG (reference sequence). The CDR3 is CAWRDSRGTNEKLFF. The CDR3 DNA sequence: TGTGCCTGGAGGGATAGCCGGGGCACTAATGAAAAACTGTTTTTT.

This clonotype has at least ten counts. The chain has TRBV4-3 and TRBJ2-1; 8 bases match TRBD2. Germline V gives CDR1 LGHNA, CDR2 YSLEER. This CDR3 is built from 18 residues. J lost 8 bases, V lost 1 base, and 16 bases had no gene match. As DNA, the CDR3 is TGCGCCAGCAGCCAAGGAAGAACCTTAGGACTAGCTCTCGATGAGCAGTTCTTC. This gives the protein CASSQGRTLGLALDEQFF.

The J gene is TRBJ2-3, the V gene TRBV12-3 or TRBV12-4; tentatively, D is TRBD2 (5 bases). CDR3 length equals 15 residues. Trimming removed 3 bases from V and 0 bases from J, with 10 bases in between. The CDR3 nucleotides are TGTGCCAGCAGTTTTGACGGGGTGAGCACAGATACGCAGTATTTT. It encodes CASSFDGVSTDTQYF.

This clonotype was detected many times. The J gene is TRBJ2-1, the V gene TRBV2; 12 bases agree with TRBD1. CDR3 length equals 13 residues. Looked up from germline, CDR1 is SNHLY and CDR2 is FYNNEI. V was pared by 7 bases and J by 7 bases, with 2 bases of the junction left unmatched. The CDR3 spells CASMGQGANEQFF. CDR3 DNA sequence: TGTGCCAGCATGGGACAGGGGGCGAATGAGCAGTTCTTC.

The V and J genes are TRBV20-1 and TRBJ1-1, with 10 bases lining up with TRBD1. This CDR3 comprises 14 residues. Losses at the gene ends were 6 bases for V and 4 bases for J; bases not matched to a gene: 8. The germline V gene encodes CDR1 DFQATT and CDR2 SNEGSKA (reference sequence). The CDR3 protein is CSAPRQGAATEAFF. The DNA of the CDR3 is TGCAGTGCGCCCAGACAGGGGGCTGCCACTGAAGCTTTCTTT.

Ten or more counts support this clonotype. The rearrangement joins TRBV5-1 to TRBJ2-3; 9 nucleotides agree with TRBD1. Germline CDR1 SGHRS, CDR2 YFSETQ. V lost 4 bases, J lost 4 bases, and 7 bases stayed unmatched. The CDR3 contains 15 residues. CDR3 protein: CASSLTGGPSDTQYF. DNA of the CDR3: TGCGCCAGCAGCCTGACAGGGGGACCTTCAGATACGCAGTATTTT.

This clonotype was seen many times. The chain combines TRBV14 with TRBJ2-5; D might be TRBD2 (5 bases). Looked up from germline, CDR1 is SGHDN and CDR2 is FVKESK. The germline V and J ends were trimmed by 5 bases and 2 bases, with 15 bases remaining between them. The CDR3 runs 15 residues. The CDR3 DNA is TGTGCCAGCAGCTCGGGGATCTCCTTACAAGAGACCCAGTACTTC. Translation: CASSSGISLQETQYF.

This clonotype was counted ten times or more. The chain links TRBV2 to TRBJ1-1; D gene unclear. V lost 3 bases, J lost 6 bases, and 8 bases lay in between. In germline, CDR1 is SNHLY, CDR2 FYNNEI. CDR3 length: 12 residues. The CDR3 loop is CASSEGFSEAFF. CDR3 nucleotides: TGTGCCAGCAGTGAGGGGTTCTCTGAAGCTTTCTTT.

This clonotype came up many times. V and J are TRBV20-1 and TRBJ2-3, with D possibly called TRBD1 or TRBD2 (5 bases each). Germline values: CDR1 DFQATT, CDR2 SNEGSKA (reference sequence). V lost 1 base to trimming and J lost 2 bases, with 16 bases between them. This CDR3 is 16 amino acids long. CDR3 in amino acids: CSARGGPEGITDTQYF. DNA for the CDR3: TGCAGTGCTAGAGGGGGCCCAGAGGGGATCACAGATACGCAGTATTTT.

This chain connects TRBV7-2 to TRBJ1-2, with D perhaps matching TRBD1 (6 bases). CDR3 length: 15 residues. Trimming stripped 1 base from V and 2 bases from J, with 11 bases between. Looked up from germline, CDR1 is SGHTA and CDR2 is FQGNSA. The CDR3 sequence is CASSLGGGTNYGYTF. The CDR3 nucleotides are TGTGCCAGCAGCTTAGGAGGGGGGACCAACTATGGCTACACCTTC.

This chain links TRBV29-1 with TRBJ2-7, with D maybe TRBD1 (5 bases). Germline loops: CDR1 SQVTM, CDR2 ANQGSEA. The germline V and J ends were trimmed by 4 bases and 6 bases, with 19 bases remaining between them. This CDR3 has 14 amino acids. The CDR3 sequence is CSVGRTGSTTEQYF. CDR3 DNA sequence: TGCAGCGTTGGTCGTACAGGCTCGACAACCGAGCAGTACTTC.

The V gene is TRBV5-1, the J gene TRBJ2-7; D possibly matches TRBD1 or TRBD2 (6 bases each). There are 14 residues in the CDR3. Trimming shortened V by 3 bases and J by 3 bases, and 13 bases separated the two germline ends. Germline loops: CDR1 SGHRS, CDR2 YFSETQ. Here the CDR3 reads CASSSGAGDYEQYF. The CDR3 DNA sequence: TGCGCCAGCAGCTCGGGGGCTGGGGACTACGAGCAGTACTTC.

The V and J genes are TRBV20-1 and TRBJ2-5; D is perhaps TRBD2 (6 bases). Trimming pared 1 base from V and 4 bases from J, leaving 13 bases between. Germline CDR1 DFQATT, CDR2 SNEGSKA (reference sequence). This CDR3 comprises 14 residues. CDR3 amino acids: CSARVGGARETQYF. CDR3 coding DNA: TGCAGTGCTAGAGTTGGAGGGGCTCGAGAGACCCAGTACTTC.

This clonotype was counted only a few times. The V call is TRBV10-3, the J call TRBJ1-2; tentative D call: TRBD1 (5 bases). Germline assignment: CDR1 ENHRY and CDR2 SYGVKD. The CDR3 is 14 amino acids. The V and J ends lost 10 bases and 6 bases respectively, with 21 bases between them. This CDR3 is CATTERQLQHGYTF. The CDR3 nucleotides are TGTGCCACCACGGAGAGACAGCTTCAGCATGGCTACACCTTC.

This clonotype occurred many times. The rearrangement joins TRBV7-2 to TRBJ2-7, with D uncertain. The CDR3 has 14 residues. Trimming pared 3 bases from V and 2 bases from J, leaving 11 bases between. Germline CDR1 reads SGHTA; CDR2 reads FQGNSA. DNA for the CDR3: TGTGCCAGCAGCTTGGAAGACACCACCTACGAGCAGTACTTC. The encoded protein is CASSLEDTTYEQYF.

The CDR3 DNA is TGCGCCAGCAGCCAAGGCGGGAGGGCCCGAGAGACCCAGTACTTC. This gives the protein CASSQGGRARETQYF. The rearrangement links TRBV4-3 to TRBJ2-5; 9 nucleotides line up with TRBD2. CDR3 length: 15 residues. Germline V gene data show CDR1 as LGHNA and CDR2 as YSLEER. The trim removed 1 base at V and 4 bases at J, leaving 4 bases unmatched.

This clonotype appeared many times. CDR3 sequence: CSARTGGQPQHF. CDR3 DNA: TGCAGTGCTCGGACGGGGGGGCAGCCCCAGCATTTT. This chain connects TRBV20-1 to TRBJ1-5, with D possibly matching TRBD1 (5 bases). Germline CDR1 DFQATT, CDR2 SNEGSKA (reference sequence). V lost 5 bases and J 7 bases, leaving 12 bases between the germline ends. This CDR3 has 12 amino acids.

Ten or more counts support this clonotype. The chain links TRBV3-1 to TRBJ1-1, with TRBD1 matching 8 bases. CDR3 size: 18 residues. V shed 1 base and J 2 bases; nucleotides not matched to a gene: 12. From germline, CDR1 is LGHDT and CDR2 YNNKEL (reference sequence). This chain's CDR3 is CASSQVRTGSMENTEAFF. The CDR3 DNA follows: TGTGCCAGCAGCCAAGTCAGGACAGGGTCTATGGAAAACACTGAAGCTTTCTTT. The variable domain in full, with the rest retrieved from reference TRBV3-1 and TRBJ1-1, is DTAVSQTPKYLVTQMGNDKSIKCEQNLGHDTMYWYKQDSKKFLKIMFSYNNKELIINETVPNRFSPKSPDKAHLNLHINSLELGDSAVYFCASSQVRTGSMENTEAFFGQGTRLTVV.